The 20 T cell receptor beta chains in this list originate from one sample, sequenced in a study of T cell changes during pregnancy in multiple sclerosis. The assay was immunoSEQ multiplex PCR, and TCRdb's table has in-frame clones only and misses some. Of 65,000 to 85,000 clones in the sample, roughly nine tenths were seen once. The specimen comprised peripheral blood, sampled after pregnancy. These receptors were collected from a female donor with multiple sclerosis, enrolled in a pregnancy study.

This chain links TRBV18 with TRBJ2-1, with TRBD2 as a possible D gene (7 bases). CDR3 size: 15 residues. Germline CDR1 and CDR2: KGHSH and LQKENI. Trimming shortened V by 3 bases and J by 8 bases, and 17 bases separated the two germline ends. The CDR3 spells CASSPEGGLRDEQFF. As DNA, the CDR3 is TGTGCCAGCTCACCGGAGGGGGGGTTGCGGGATGAGCAGTTCTTC. Variable domain in full (rest from reference TRBV18 and TRBJ2-1): NAGVMQNPRHLVRRRGQEARLRCSPMKGHSHVYWYRQLPEEGLKFMVYLQKENIIDESGMPKERFSAEFPKEGPSILRIQQVVRGDSAAYFCASSPEGGLRDEQFFGPGTRLTVL.

The CDR3 reads CASSPLGLAGGGDTQYF. CDR3 coding DNA: TGTGCCAGCAGCCCTCTCGGACTAGCGGGAGGAGGAGATACGCAGTATTTT. The chain employs TRBV7-3 and TRBJ2-3, with 14 bases identical to TRBD2. Germline-derived CDR1 and CDR2 are SGHTA and FQGTGA. This CDR3 spans 17 amino acids. The ends lost 5 bases at V and 5 bases at J; junction bases unmatched: 9.

This rearrangement joins TRBV10-2 to TRBJ2-1; no definite D call. The CDR3 has 12 residues. Per germline, CDR1 WSHSY and CDR2 SAAADI. Trimming stripped 0 bases from V and 12 bases from J, with 9 bases between. The CDR3 bases are TGCGCCAGCAGTGAGTCCCTTAGTGGGCAGTTCTTC. This sequence encodes CASSESLSGQFF.

This chain joins TRBV4-2 and TRBJ2-2, with 8 nucleotides matching TRBD2. After removal of 1 base from V and 4 bases from J, the junction contained 8 bases not matched to a gene. Germline loops: CDR1 LGHNA, CDR2 YNFKEQ. The CDR3 extends over 17 amino acids. This CDR3 reads CASSQARGRIGTGELFF. The CDR3 nucleotides are TGTGCCAGCAGCCAAGCTCGCGGGAGGATAGGCACCGGGGAGCTGTTTTTT.

The CDR3 loop reads CASSRGVKDTEAFF. The CDR3 DNA reads TGTGCCAGCAGCAGGGGTGTTAAAGACACTGAAGCTTTCTTT. The V gene is TRBV11-2, the J gene TRBJ1-1, with TRBD1 as a possible D gene (5 bases). Germline CDR1 reads SGHAT; CDR2 reads FQNNGV. The CDR3 sequence is 14 residues long. V was pared by 5 bases and J by 3 bases, with 13 bases between.

The chain employs TRBV19 and TRBJ1-2, with 8 bases identical to TRBD1. Germline V gene lookup returns CDR1 LNHDA and CDR2 SQIVND (reference sequence). The CDR3 spans 14 residues. V lost 9 bases to trimming and J lost 4 bases; unmatched junction nucleotides: 10. This CDR3 is CASAGQASSYGYTF. For the CDR3, the DNA is TGTGCCAGCGCGGGACAGGCCTCCTCCTATGGCTACACCTTC.

The chain recombines TRBV5-4 with TRBJ2-7, with 9 positions matching TRBD2. Germline V gene lookup returns CDR1 SGHNT and CDR2 YYREEE (reference sequence). J was trimmed by 6 bases and V by 5 bases; bases with no gene match: 9. The CDR3 is 14 residues long. CDR3 DNA sequence: TGTGCCAGCAGGAGGTGGCGGGAGGGCCGCGAGCAGTACTTC. The encoded protein is CASRRWREGREQYF.

The V and J genes are TRBV27 and TRBJ1-5, with D possibly TRBD1 on 5 matching bases. The V gene lost 4 bases and the J gene lost 4 bases, with 20 bases spanning the gap. Germline CDR1 reads MNHEY; CDR2 reads SMNVEV (reference sequence). The CDR3 sequence is 17 residues long. The CDR3 reads CASSSSQGGIVNQPQHF. The CDR3 DNA is TGTGCCAGCAGTTCGTCGCAGGGAGGTATCGTGAATCAGCCCCAGCATTTT.

This chain joins TRBV6-1 and TRBJ1-1, with D perhaps TRBD1 (5 bases). Germline V gives CDR1 MNHNS, CDR2 SASEGT. The CDR3 totals 14 residues. V dropped 8 bases and J dropped 3 bases, with 16 bases sitting between them. For the CDR3, the DNA is TGTGCCAGCCGACAGTCCTGGCACGACACTGAAGCTTTCTTT. Protein product: CASRQSWHDTEAFF.

This clone was counted between two and nine times. The V call is TRBV2, the J call TRBJ1-4; 7 bases are shared with TRBD1. The V gene end was trimmed by 6 bases and the J gene end by 7 bases; junction bases not matched to a gene: 8. This CDR3 is 14 amino acids long. Germline V gives CDR1 SNHLY, CDR2 FYNNEI. In nucleotides, the CDR3 is TGTGCCAGCAGGGGAAGACAGGGTGGTGAAAAACTGTTTTTT. Translation gives CASRGRQGGEKLFF.

This clone was seen only a few times. The J gene is TRBJ2-5, the V gene TRBV19; 10 positions match TRBD1. This CDR3 is 15 amino acids long. The V gene's germline CDR1 is LNHDA and CDR2 SQIVND (reference sequence). Trimming removed 3 bases from V and 5 bases from J; junction bases left unmatched: 6. CDR3 in DNA: TGTGCCAGTAGTATCCTCGGACAGGGGGGTGAGACCCAGTACTTC. As protein: CASSILGQGGETQYF.

This rearrangement joins TRBV11-3 to TRBJ2-1; D perhaps matches TRBD1 (5 bases). The CDR3 sequence is 13 residues long. The V end lost 4 bases, the J end lost 8 bases, and 12 bases lay between the germline ends. Germline V lookup: CDR1 SGHNT, CDR2 YENEEA. CDR3 protein: CASSSAGYDEQFF. CDR3 DNA: TGTGCCAGCAGCTCGGCAGGGTACGATGAGCAGTTCTTC. Drawing the rest from reference TRBV11-3 and TRBJ2-1, the complete variable domain is EAGVVQSPRYKIIEKKQPVAFWCNPISGHNTLYWYLQNLGQGPELLIRYENEEAVDDSQLPKDRFSAERLKGVDSTLKIQPAELGDSAVYLCASSSAGYDEQFFGPGTRLTVL.

The CDR3 is CASSIARTGGYEQYF. The CDR3 DNA reads as TGTGCCAGTAGTATAGCAAGGACAGGGGGCTACGAGCAGTACTTC. The V gene is TRBV19, the J gene TRBJ2-7; TRBD1 aligns across 10 bases. This CDR3 spans 15 amino acids. Per germline, CDR1 LNHDA and CDR2 SQIVND (reference sequence). Trimming cost V 1 base and J 3 bases; bases outside gene matches: 3.

The rearrangement uses TRBV11-2 and TRBJ2-3; 9 nucleotides line up with TRBD1. The CDR3 runs to 15 residues. Per germline, CDR1 SGHAT and CDR2 FQNNGV. The junction had 7 bases not matched to a gene; V was cut back by 8 bases and J by 1 base. The CDR3 reads CASRRTGAGTDTQYF. The CDR3 DNA reads as TGTGCCAGCCGACGGACAGGGGCCGGCACAGATACGCAGTATTTT.

The chain links TRBV12-5 to TRBJ1-5, with TRBD1 identical over 8 bases. Trimming at V came to 5 bases and at J to 4 bases, leaving 13 bases not matched to a gene. CDR3 length equals 17 residues. CDR1 LGHNT and CDR2 FRNRAP come from the germline V gene. This chain's CDR3 is CASGLGGVTGANQPQHF. The DNA of the CDR3 is TGTGCTAGTGGTCTAGGGGGGGTGACAGGGGCTAATCAGCCCCAGCATTTT.

The V and J genes are TRBV9 and TRBJ2-7, with 10 bases identical to TRBD1. CDR3 length: 16 residues. J lost 3 bases, V lost 0 bases, and 6 bases had no gene match. The germline V gene has CDR1 SGDLS and CDR2 YYNGEE. The CDR3: CASSVGIGDRGYEQYF. The CDR3 nucleotides read TGTGCCAGCAGCGTAGGGATTGGGGACAGGGGCTACGAGCAGTACTTC.

The J gene is TRBJ1-2, the V gene TRBV28; 7 bases fit TRBD1. The CDR3 extends over 15 amino acids. The germline gives CDR1 MDHEN, CDR2 SYDVKM. V shed 1 base and J 8 bases; nucleotides not matched to a gene: 10. The CDR3 region is CASSLSGTEVWGYTF. The CDR3 nucleotides read TGTGCCAGCAGTTTATCGGGGACAGAGGTTTGGGGCTACACCTTC.

This chain connects TRBV6-1 to TRBJ1-2; 7 nucleotides match TRBD1. This CDR3 has 13 amino acids. V dropped 4 bases and J dropped 5; count of bases not matched to a gene: 4. The germline V gene encodes CDR1 MNHNS and CDR2 SASEGT. The chain's CDR3 is CASSAQGEYGYTF. The CDR3 bases are TGTGCCAGCAGTGCCCAGGGGGAATATGGCTACACCTTC.

The CDR3 here is CASTRPDGRSTDTQYF. In nucleotides, the CDR3 is TGTGCCAGCACTCGTCCTGACGGGAGGAGCACAGATACGCAGTATTTT. The chain recombines TRBV28 with TRBJ2-3, with 7 bases lining up with TRBD2. Germline CDR1 and CDR2: MDHEN and SYDVKM. CDR3 length: 16 amino acids. Losses at the gene ends were 7 bases for V and 0 bases for J; bases not matched to a gene: 10.

The chain employs TRBV27 and TRBJ1-5, with D hard to call. Trimming stripped 4 bases from V and 4 bases from J, with 8 bases between. The CDR3 extends over 13 amino acids. Germline V CDR1 and CDR2: MNHEY, SMNVEV (reference sequence). CDR3 sequence (DNA): TGTGCCAGCAGTTCCAGGAGGAATCAGCCCCAGCATTTT. This codes for CASSSRRNQPQHF.